This T cell receptor beta chain was captured in a study of blood T cells in healthy people across ages. Study-level points and caveats: Diversity of TCR beta per million T cells declined in a roughly linear way with age. Diversity figures based on one million T cells were deemed too low. Unsorted PBMCs prevented conclusive naive versus antigen-experienced comparison. Compared with aged donors, long-lived donors showed fewer expanded clones, suggesting selection.

As concerns this clonotype: Its target is not known.

Through a sample-barcoded 5' primer and a J-beta primer mix, a second PCR was run for 7 to 11 cycles. TCRdb reanalysed the 5' RACE reads using MiXCR and keeps one entry per CDR3 protein. The data contain about 970,000 distinct CDR3 sequences, 45% to 60% of them singletons. The trim removed 4 bases at V and 5 bases at J, leaving 14 bases unmatched. Germline lookup yields CDR1 SQVTM and CDR2 ANQGSEA. The CDR3 loop spans 17 amino acids. The chain carries TRBV29-1 and TRBJ2-1; TRBD1 matches 10 bases. This TCR came from a woman in her fifties or sixties in good health. Sequences were obtained from blood. The CDR3 DNA reads as TGCAGCGTTGCCACCGAGTCTTACGGGACAGGGGACAATGAGCAGTTCTTC. Protein product: CSVATESYGTGDNEQFF.